One T cell receptor (beta chain) is described in this entry. Germline V gene lookup returns CDR1 LGHDT and CDR2 YNNKEL (reference sequence). The CDR3 consists of 12 residues. V shed 8 bases and J 5 bases; nucleotides not matched to a gene: 2. This table comes from immunoSEQ multiplex PCR, and its TCRdb copy is limited to in-frame clones, with some not included. The sample consists of hundreds of thousands of clones, 80% to 90% of them appearing once. This record belongs to a study of blood T cell repertoires in COVID-19. At the level of the study: Sites in the United States, Italy and Spain provided acute and convalescent COVID-19 samples.

Cohort placement rested on clinical history that participants reported themselves. During the 2 weeks before they entered the study, exposed participants had met someone with a PCR-confirmed or clinician-diagnosed COVID-19 case. The V call is TRBV3-1 (or the pseudogene TRBV3-2), the J call TRBJ2-1; 8 nucleotides agree with TRBD2. The sample comprised PBMCs or T cells enriched from blood (not recorded which). The clonotype was recovered from a woman in her 30s who had been exposed to COVID-19. The CDR3 here is CASRGGDNEQFF. The CDR3 bases are TGTGCCAGCCGGGGGGGGGACAATGAGCAGTTCTTC.